This T cell receptor (beta chain) originates from a study of blood T cell repertoires in COVID-19. Study summary: T cells, B-cell-depleted T cells, or PBMCs supplied cDNA or gDNA.

Only in-frame clones appear in the TCRdb table, and some are missing; sequencing was by immunoSEQ multiplex PCR. The data hold under 200,000 clones, with about 85% observed a single time. V lost 3 bases and J 7 bases, leaving 10 bases between the germline ends. This CDR3 region has 14 residues. Germline CDR1 is MGHRA and CDR2 is YSYEKL. The V gene is TRBV4-1, the J gene TRBJ1-6, with D possibly being TRBD1 (6 bases). The specimen was peripheral blood. This TCR came from a man younger than 35 with acute or convalescent COVID-19. CDR3 loop: CASSHPDSNSPLHF. The CDR3 DNA sequence: TGCGCCAGCAGCCATCCGGACAGCAATTCACCCCTCCACTTT.